This T cell receptor (beta chain) was identified during a study of shared clonotypes between healthy human individuals. Study at large: Donor composition was a couple of women and three men, aged 18 to 49.

This clone is a singleton in its sample. Trimming stripped 0 bases from V and 4 bases from J, with 11 bases between. Per the germline V gene, CDR1 is SGHRS and CDR2 is YFSETQ. This CDR3 region has 15 residues. The data were produced by immunoSEQ multiplex PCR, yet TCRdb's version contains in-frame clones alone and is incomplete. The table lists more than 1.2 million clones, roughly 98.5% of them singletons. The clonotype comes from a man aged 25 to 40 in good health. The V gene is TRBV5-1, the J gene TRBJ2-1, with D unclear. The sequencing sample was made of naive CD4+ T cells sorted from blood. Subset meaning: CD45RA+ positively selected. The CDR3 bases are TGCGCCAGCAGCTTGGTAGTCTCCCAATACAATGAGCAGTTCTTC. Encoded protein: CASSLVVSQYNEQFF.